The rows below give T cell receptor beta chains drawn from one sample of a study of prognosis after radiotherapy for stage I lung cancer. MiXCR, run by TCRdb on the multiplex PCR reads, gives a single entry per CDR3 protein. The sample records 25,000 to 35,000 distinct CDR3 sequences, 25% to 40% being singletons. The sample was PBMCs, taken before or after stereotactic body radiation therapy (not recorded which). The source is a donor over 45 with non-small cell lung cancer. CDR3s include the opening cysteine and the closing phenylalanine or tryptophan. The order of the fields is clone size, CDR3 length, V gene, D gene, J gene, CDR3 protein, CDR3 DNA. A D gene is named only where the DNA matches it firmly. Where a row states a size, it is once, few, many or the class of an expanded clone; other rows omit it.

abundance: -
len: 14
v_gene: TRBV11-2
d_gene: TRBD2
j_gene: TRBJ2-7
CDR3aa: CASSSWTSVYEQYF
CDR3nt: TGTGCCAGCAGCTCCTGGACTAGCGTCTACGAGCAGTACTTC

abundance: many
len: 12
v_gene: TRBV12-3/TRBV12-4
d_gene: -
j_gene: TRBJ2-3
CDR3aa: CASMGNPDTQYF
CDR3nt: TGTGCCAGTATGGGGAACCCAGATACGCAGTATTTT

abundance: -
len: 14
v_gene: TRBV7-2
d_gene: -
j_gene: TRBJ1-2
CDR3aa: CASSLVGGASGYTF
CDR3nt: TGTGCCAGCAGCTTAGTTGGGGGGGCGAGTGGCTACACCTTC

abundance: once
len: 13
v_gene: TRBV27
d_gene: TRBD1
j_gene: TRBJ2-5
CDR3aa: CASSRQGTETQYF
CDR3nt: TGTGCCAGCAGCCGACAGGGGACGGAGACCCAGTACTTC

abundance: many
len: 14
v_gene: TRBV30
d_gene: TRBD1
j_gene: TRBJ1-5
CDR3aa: CAWSVGDRVQPQHF
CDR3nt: TGTGCCTGGAGTGTAGGGGACAGGGTTCAGCCCCAGCATTTT

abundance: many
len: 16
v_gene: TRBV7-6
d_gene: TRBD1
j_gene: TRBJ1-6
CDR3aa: CASSLERTGSHSPLHF
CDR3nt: TGTGCCAGCAGCTTAGAAAGGACAGGATCTCATTCACCCCTCCACTTT

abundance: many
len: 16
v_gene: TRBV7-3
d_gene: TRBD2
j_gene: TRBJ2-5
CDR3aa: CASSLRAGDRQETQYF
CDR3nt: TGTGCCAGCAGCTTAAGAGCGGGGGATCGCCAAGAGACCCAGTACTTC

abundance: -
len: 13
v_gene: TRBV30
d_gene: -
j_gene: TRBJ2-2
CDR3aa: CAWRPGVPWELFF
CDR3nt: TGTGCCTGGAGGCCAGGGGTCCCCTGGGAGCTGTTTTTT

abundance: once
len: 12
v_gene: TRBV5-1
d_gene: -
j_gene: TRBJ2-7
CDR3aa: CASSKNSYEQYF
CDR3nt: TGCGCCAGCAGTAAAAACTCCTACGAGCAGTACTTC

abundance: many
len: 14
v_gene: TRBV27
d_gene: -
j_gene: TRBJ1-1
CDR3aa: CASTRADIPTEAFF
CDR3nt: TGTGCCAGCACTAGGGCTGACATCCCCACTGAAGCTTTCTTT

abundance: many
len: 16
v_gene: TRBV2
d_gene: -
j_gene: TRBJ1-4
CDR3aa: CASTWNPYATNEKLFF
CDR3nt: TGTGCCAGCACATGGAATCCGTACGCAACTAATGAAAAACTGTTTTTT

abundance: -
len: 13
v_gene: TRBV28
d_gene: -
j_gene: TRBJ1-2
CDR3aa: CSSSSGQFYGYTF
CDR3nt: TGTTCCAGCAGTTCCGGACAGTTCTATGGCTACACCTTC

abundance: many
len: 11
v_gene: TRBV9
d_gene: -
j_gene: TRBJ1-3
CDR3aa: CASSIGNTIYF
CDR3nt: TGTGCCAGCAGCATTGGAAACACCATATATTTT

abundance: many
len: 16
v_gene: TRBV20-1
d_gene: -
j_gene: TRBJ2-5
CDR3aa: CSARDPSRVIQETQYF
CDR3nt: TGCAGTGCTAGAGATCCTAGCCGCGTCATACAAGAGACCCAGTACTTC

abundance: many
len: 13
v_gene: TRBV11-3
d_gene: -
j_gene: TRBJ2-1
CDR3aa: CASSPSTYNEQFF
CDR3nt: TGTGCCAGCAGCCCCTCCACCTACAATGAGCAGTTCTTC

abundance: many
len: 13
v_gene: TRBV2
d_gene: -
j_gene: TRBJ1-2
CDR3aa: CASSERAEYGYTF
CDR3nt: TGTGCCAGCAGTGAAAGGGCAGAATATGGCTACACCTTC

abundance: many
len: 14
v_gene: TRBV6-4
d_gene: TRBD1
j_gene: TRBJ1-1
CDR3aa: CASSRDRGSREAFF
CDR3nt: TGTGCCAGCTCCCGGGACAGGGGGAGCCGAGAAGCTTTCTTT

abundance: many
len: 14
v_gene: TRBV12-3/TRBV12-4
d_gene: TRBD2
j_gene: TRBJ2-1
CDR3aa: CASSPLLAAGEQFF
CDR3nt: TGTGCCAGCAGTCCTTTACTAGCGGCCGGTGAGCAGTTCTTC

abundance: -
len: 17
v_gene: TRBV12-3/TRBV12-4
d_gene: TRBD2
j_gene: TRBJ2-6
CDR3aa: CASSETSGSSGANVLTF
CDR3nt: TGTGCCAGCAGTGAGACTAGCGGGAGTTCCGGGGCCAACGTCCTGACTTTC

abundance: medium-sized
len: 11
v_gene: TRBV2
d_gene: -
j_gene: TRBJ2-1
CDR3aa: CASRFGPPRFF
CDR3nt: TGTGCCAGCAGGTTCGGGCCCCCCCGGTTCTTC

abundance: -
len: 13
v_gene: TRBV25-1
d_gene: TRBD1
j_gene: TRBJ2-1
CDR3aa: CASTGQGRNEQFF
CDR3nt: TGTGCCAGCACCGGACAGGGCAGGAATGAGCAGTTCTTC

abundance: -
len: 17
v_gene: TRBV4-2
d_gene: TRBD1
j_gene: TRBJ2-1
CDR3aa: CASSPLNRGSSYNEQFF
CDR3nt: TGTGCCAGCAGCCCTCTCAACAGGGGAAGCTCCTACAATGAGCAGTTCTTC

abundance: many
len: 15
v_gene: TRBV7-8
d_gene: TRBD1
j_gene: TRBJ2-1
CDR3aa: CASSLGTGVMNEQFF
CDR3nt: TGTGCCAGCAGCTTAGGGACAGGGGTAATGAATGAGCAGTTCTTC

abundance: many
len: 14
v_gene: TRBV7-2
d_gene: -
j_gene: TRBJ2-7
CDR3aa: CASSPRVVPYEQYF
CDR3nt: TGTGCCAGCAGCCCCCGGGTCGTACCCTACGAGCAGTACTTC

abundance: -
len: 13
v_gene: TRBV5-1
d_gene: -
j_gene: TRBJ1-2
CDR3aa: CASSLEANYGYTF
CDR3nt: TGCGCCAGCAGCTTGGAAGCTAACTATGGCTACACCTTC

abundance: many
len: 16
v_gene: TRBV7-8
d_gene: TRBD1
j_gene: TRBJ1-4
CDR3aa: CASSLPGTADNEKLFF
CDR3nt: TGTGCCAGCAGCTTACCGGGGACAGCCGACAATGAAAAACTGTTTTTT

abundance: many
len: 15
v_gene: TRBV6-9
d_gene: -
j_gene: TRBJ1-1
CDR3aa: CASSWGGSMNTEAFF
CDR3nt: TGTGCCAGCAGTTGGGGGGGCTCAATGAACACTGAAGCTTTCTTT

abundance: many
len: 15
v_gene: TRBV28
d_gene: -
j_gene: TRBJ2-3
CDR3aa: CASSLPSALTDTQYF
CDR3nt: TGTGCCAGCAGTTTACCTAGCGCCCTCACAGATACGCAGTATTTT

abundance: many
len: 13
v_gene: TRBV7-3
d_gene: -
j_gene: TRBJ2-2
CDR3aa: CASRRSDTGELFF
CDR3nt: TGTGCCAGCAGGCGTAGCGACACCGGGGAGCTGTTTTTT

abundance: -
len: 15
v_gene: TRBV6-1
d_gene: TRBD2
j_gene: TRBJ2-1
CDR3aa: CASSLTSGVFNEQFF
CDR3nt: TGTGCCAGCAGTCTGACTAGCGGGGTCTTCAATGAGCAGTTCTTC

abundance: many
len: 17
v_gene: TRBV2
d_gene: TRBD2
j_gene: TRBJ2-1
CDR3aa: CASSEGASGTSYNEQFF
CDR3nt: TGTGCCAGCAGTGAAGGGGCTAGCGGTACTTCCTACAATGAGCAGTTCTTC